Listed below are T cell receptor beta chains from one sample, sequenced in a study of beta chain features in type 1 diabetes. Sequencing was performed with immunoSEQ multiplex PCR; in TCRdb, only in-frame clones are kept and a portion is missing. The sample holds hundreds of thousands of clones, approximately 10% seen once. The sample taken for sequencing was naive CD4+ T cells from blood. The receptors were gathered from a man in his thirties or forties with type 1 diabetes. Each CDR3 is given with its conserved first and last residue. The order of the fields is CDR3 length, clone size, D gene, J gene, V gene, CDR3 protein, CDR3 DNA. The D gene is left open where the match is weak. For some rows the clone size is stated as once, few or many, or as a class when expanded; others skip it.

15 | . | TRBD1 | TRBJ2-6 | TRBV30 | CAWTGGQSGANVLTF | TGTGCCTGGACAGGGGGCCAGTCTGGGGCCAACGTCCTGACTTTC
11 | . | . | TRBJ2-7 | TRBV18 | CASSTSGLQYF | TGTGCCAGCTCCACCTCTGGACTCCAGTACTTC
15 | . | TRBD2 | TRBJ2-1 | TRBV15 | CATSLGLAGYNEQFF | TGTGCCACCAGTTTGGGACTAGCGGGGTACAATGAGCAGTTCTTC
16 | . | . | TRBJ1-4 | TRBV2 | CASSDRLGFFNEKLFF | TGTGCCAGCAGTGACCGCCTCGGGTTCTTTAATGAAAAACTGTTTTTT
12 | few | . | TRBJ2-3 | TRBV19 | CASSTYSDTQYF | TGTGCCAGTAGTACGTATTCGGATACGCAGTATTTT
14 | few | . | TRBJ1-1 | TRBV29-1 | CSVHPRQANTEAFF | TGCAGCGTCCACCCCCGACAGGCGAACACTGAAGCTTTCTTT
13 | . | . | TRBJ2-3 | TRBV10-3 | CAISKGVTDTQYF | TGTGCCATCAGCAAGGGGGTTACAGATACGCAGTATTTT
14 | few | TRBD1 | TRBJ2-7 | TRBV6-5 | CASRGTGASNEQYF | TGTGCCAGCCGCGGGACAGGGGCGTCCAACGAGCAGTACTTC
15 | few | . | TRBJ1-3 | TRBV9 | CASSVGSQAGNTIYF | TGTGCCAGCAGCGTAGGCTCCCAGGCGGGAAACACCATATATTTT
13 | . | . | TRBJ2-3 | TRBV5-4 | CASSLGGTDTQYF | TGTGCCAGCAGCTTGGGCGGCACAGATACGCAGTATTTT
15 | . | TRBD2 | TRBJ2-5 | TRBV27 | CASSPRQRGGETQYF | TGTGCCAGCAGTCCCCGCCAGCGGGGGGGTGAGACCCAGTACTTC
16 | few | . | TRBJ2-6 | TRBV6-6 | CASSYSRGSGANVLTF | TGTGCCAGCAGTTACTCAAGGGGATCTGGGGCCAACGTCCTGACTTTC
13 | . | . | TRBJ2-1 | TRBV5-1 | CASSFEGGNEQFF | TGCGCCAGCAGCTTTGAGGGCGGGAATGAGCAGTTCTTC
13 | . | . | TRBJ2-7 | TRBV6-6 | CAASTAFAYEQYF | TGTGCCGCCTCGACAGCCTTCGCCTACGAGCAGTACTTC
13 | . | . | TRBJ2-1 | TRBV10-3 | CAITTTGGNEQFF | TGTGCCATCACGACTACCGGGGGCAATGAGCAGTTCTTC
15 | . | . | TRBJ1-5 | TRBV5-1 | CASSLAPGGNQPQHF | TGCGCCAGCAGCTTGGCCCCGGGGGGCAATCAGCCCCAGCATTTT